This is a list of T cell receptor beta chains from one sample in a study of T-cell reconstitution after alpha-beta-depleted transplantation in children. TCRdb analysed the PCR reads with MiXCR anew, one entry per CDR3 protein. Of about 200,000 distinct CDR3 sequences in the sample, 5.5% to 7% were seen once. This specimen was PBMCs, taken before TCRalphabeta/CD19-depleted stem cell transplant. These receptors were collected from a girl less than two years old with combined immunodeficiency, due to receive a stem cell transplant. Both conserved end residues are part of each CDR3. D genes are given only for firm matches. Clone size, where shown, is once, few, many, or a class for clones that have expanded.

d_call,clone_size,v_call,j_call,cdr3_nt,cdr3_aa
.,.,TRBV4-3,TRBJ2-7,TGCGCCAGCAGCCCCTCGCAGGGGGGGCGCGAGCAGTACTTC,CASSPSQGGREQYF
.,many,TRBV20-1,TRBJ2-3,TGCAGTGCTAGAGGCGATCGGAGAGATACGCAGTATTTT,CSARGDRRDTQYF
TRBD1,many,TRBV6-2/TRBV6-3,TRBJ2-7,TGTGCCAGCAGCTACTCTGGGACAGGGAGCTACGAGCAGTACTTC,CASSYSGTGSYEQYF
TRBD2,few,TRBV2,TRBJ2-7,TGTGCCAGCAAACTAGCGGGAGACGAGCAGTACTTC,CASKLAGDEQYF
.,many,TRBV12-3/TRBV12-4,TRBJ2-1,TGTGCCAGCAGTTTAGGCTTCTCCTACAATGAGCAGTTCTTC,CASSLGFSYNEQFF
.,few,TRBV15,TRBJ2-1,TGTGCCACCAGCATAAGCCCTGGCGACAATGAGCAGTTCTTC,CATSISPGDNEQFF
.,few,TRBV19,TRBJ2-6,TGTGCCAGTAGTATTAAGGGCACCGGGGCCAACGTCCTGACTTTC,CASSIKGTGANVLTF
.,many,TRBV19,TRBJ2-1,TGTGCCAGTAGCCTCCATGGGGGGACCAATGAGCAGTTCTTC,CASSLHGGTNEQFF
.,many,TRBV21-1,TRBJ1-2,TGTGCCAGCAGCAAGGAAGTAGGCTACACCTTC,CASSKEVGYTF
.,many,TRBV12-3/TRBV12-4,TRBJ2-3,TGTGCCAGCAGTCCTGCCGGGATCAACACAGATACGCAGTATTTT,CASSPAGINTDTQYF
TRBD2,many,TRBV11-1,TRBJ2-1,TGTGCCAGTTCCGGGACTAGCTCCTACAATGAGCAGTTCTTC,CASSGTSSYNEQFF
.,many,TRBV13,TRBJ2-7,TGTGCCAGCAGCTTATGGCAGGGTAGCGAGCAGTACTTC,CASSLWQGSEQYF
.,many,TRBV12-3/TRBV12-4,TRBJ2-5,TGTGCCAGCAGTTTATCAGTCCGGGAGACCCAGTACTTC,CASSLSVRETQYF
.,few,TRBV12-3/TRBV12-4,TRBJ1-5,TGTGCCAGCAGCCAACAGTATAGCAATCAGCCCCAGCATTTT,CASSQQYSNQPQHF
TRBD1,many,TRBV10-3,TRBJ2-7,TGTGCCATCAGTTCCGGACAGGGGGCCGAGCAGTACTTC,CAISSGQGAEQYF
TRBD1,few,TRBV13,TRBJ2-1,TGTGCCAGCAGCCCTCCTCGACAGGGGGATGAGCAGTTCTTC,CASSPPRQGDEQFF
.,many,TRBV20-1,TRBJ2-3,TGCAGTGCTAGGGTCCCTAGCACAGATACGCAGTATTTT,CSARVPSTDTQYF
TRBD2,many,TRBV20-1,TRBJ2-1,TGCAGTGCTAGAGGGTTAGCGGGGGGTGAGCAGTTCTTC,CSARGLAGGEQFF
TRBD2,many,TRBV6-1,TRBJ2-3,TGTGCCAGCAGTCAAATTAGCGGGGGTTGGGCAGATACGCAGTATTTT,CASSQISGGWADTQYF
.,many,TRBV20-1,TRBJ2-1,TGCAGTGCTAGACAGGGACAAGAGCAGTTCTTC,CSARQGQEQFF
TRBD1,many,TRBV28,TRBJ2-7,TGTGCCAGCAGTTTAATCCGGGACAGACACTACGAGCAGTACTTC,CASSLIRDRHYEQYF
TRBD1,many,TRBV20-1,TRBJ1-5,TGCAGTGCTAGCCCGGGACAGTTACAGCCCCAGCATTTT,CSASPGQLQPQHF
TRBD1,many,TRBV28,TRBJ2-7,TGTGCCAGCAGCCCATACAGGGGAGACCCATACGAGCAGTACTTC,CASSPYRGDPYEQYF
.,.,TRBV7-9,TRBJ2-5,TGTGCCAGCAGCTTAGGGAGACAGCCCCAAGAGACCCAGTACTTC,CASSLGRQPQETQYF
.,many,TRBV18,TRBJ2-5,TGTGCCAGCTCCAGCGATGAAGAGACCCAGTACTTC,CASSSDEETQYF
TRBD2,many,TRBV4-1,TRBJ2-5,TGCGCCAGCAGCCTCCTAAGACTAGCGGGAGGGGAGACCCAGTACTTC,CASSLLRLAGGETQYF
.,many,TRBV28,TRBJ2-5,TGTGCCAGCAGTTTCGGGGAAGAGACCCAGTACTTC,CASSFGEETQYF
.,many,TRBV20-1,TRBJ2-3,TGCAGTGCTAGAGGTGACGGGGTCGACACAGATACGCAGTATTTT,CSARGDGVDTDTQYF
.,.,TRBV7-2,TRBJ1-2,TGTGCCAGCAGCTTGGGGAACAGGGTGGACTACACCTTC,CASSLGNRVDYTF
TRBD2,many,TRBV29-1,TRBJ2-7,TGCAGCGGCGGACTAGCGGGGGGCTCCTACGAGCAGTACTTC,CSGGLAGGSYEQYF
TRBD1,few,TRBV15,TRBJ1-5,TGTGCCACCAGCAGTCAAAGATGGACAGGACGTTCTTACAGCAATCAGCCCCAGCATTTT,CATSSQRWTGRSYSNQPQHF